This TCR beta chain appears in the sequencing data of a study of cytomegalovirus exposure and HLA in healthy donors. General study points: Listed as cytomegalovirus-associated were 164 TCR beta chains.

The table came from immunoSEQ multiplex PCR; TCRdb's copy has only in-frame clones and leaves some out. The sample lists approximately 59,000 clones, approximately 93% occurring once. Turning to this clone: Its cognate antigen is unknown.

The sequenced material came from PBMCs. The sequence came from a woman aged 18-29 years in good health and CMV-seropositive.

In DNA form, the CDR3 reads TGTGCCAGTAGTATAGTCGGGACAGAAACTACTAACTATGGCTACACCTTC. It codes for CASSIVGTETTNYGYTF. The chain carries TRBV19 and TRBJ1-2; 7 positions agree with TRBD1. The CDR3 contains 17 residues. Germline V lookup: CDR1 LNHDA, CDR2 SQIVND (reference sequence). Trimming cost V 1 base and J 0 bases; bases outside gene matches: 8.